This T cell receptor (beta chain) was found in a study of T cells in Graves' hyperthyroidism and ophthalmopathy. This CDR3 is built from 13 residues. Germline loops: CDR1 DFQATT, CDR2 SNEGSKA (reference sequence). V was shortened by 2 bases and J by 1 base, with 8 bases between the two germline ends. A remark on this clonotype: It may be a read error: a sequence one base away is much more abundant.

Amplified TCR beta CDR3 regions derived from RNA transcripts. The TCR CDR3 was amplified in a first-round RT-PCR using the HTBI primer set. TCRdb reanalysed the multiplex PCR reads using MiXCR and keeps one entry per CDR3 protein. The sample holds more than 650,000 distinct CDR3 sequences, approximately 15% seen once. This TCR derives from a woman under 30 with Graves' hyperthyroidism. The chain links TRBV20-1 to TRBJ1-1; maybe TRBD1 (6 bases). The sample taken for sequencing was blood. CDR3 protein: CSARQGTNTEAFF. Written as DNA, the CDR3 is TGCAGTGCTAGACAGGGGACGAACACTGAAGCTTTCTTT.